The 17 T cell receptor beta chains below all came from one sample that was sequenced in a study of radiotherapy plus CTLA-4 blockade in lung cancer. Profiling relied on immunoSEQ multiplex PCR, and the TCRdb table lists in-frame clones only, not all of them. Of more than 60,000 clones in the sample, approximately 76% were seen once. Sequencing was performed on peripheral blood, taken from a patient treated with radiotherapy plus ipilimumab. These receptors all come from a human donor with non-small cell lung cancer who had a complete response to radiotherapy plus ipilimumab.

Here the CDR3 reads CAGRLDGGNEQFF. DNA of the CDR3: TGCGCCGGGCGACTAGATGGTGGCAATGAGCAGTTCTTC. The chain carries TRBV5-1 and TRBJ2-1, with D possibly matching TRBD2 (6 bases). The CDR3 runs 13 residues. Germline values: CDR1 SGHRS, CDR2 YFSETQ. V lost 10 bases, J lost 6 bases, and 17 bases lay in between.

The chain employs TRBV11-3 and TRBJ2-1; D not resolved. Germline CDR1 SGHNT, CDR2 YENEEA. Trimming took off 3 bases at V and 4 bases at J, with 10 bases between the two ends. The CDR3 is made up of 14 amino acids. DNA for the CDR3: TGTGCCAGCAGCTTTGGCTCCCCATACAATGAGCAGTTCTTC. This codes for CASSFGSPYNEQFF.

The V and J genes are TRBV7-9 and TRBJ2-7, with 8 bases that match TRBD1. Germline V gives CDR1 SEHNR, CDR2 FQNEAQ (reference sequence). With V trimmed by 5 bases and J by 6 bases, 9 bases remained unmatched. This CDR3 is 14 amino acids long. The CDR3 nucleotides are TGTGCCAGCAGCCGCGACAGGGGCCCCTCCGAGCAGTACTTC. It yields the protein CASSRDRGPSEQYF.

The genes are TRBV30 and TRBJ1-6; the D gene is possibly TRBD1 (6 bases). Trimming pared 0 bases from V and 10 bases from J, leaving 19 bases between. Germline lookup yields CDR1 GTSNPN and CDR2 SVGIG (reference sequence). The CDR3 spans 16 residues. The CDR3 DNA follows: TGTGCCTGGAGTGTACTCACGGGCAGGGGAAGATCACCCCTCCACTTT. This codes for CAWSVLTGRGRSPLHF.

This chain joins TRBV5-4 and TRBJ2-3, with a weak D call TRBD2 (6 bases). V dropped 4 bases and J dropped 2 bases, with 11 bases sitting between them. The germline V gene has CDR1 SGHNT and CDR2 YYREEE (reference sequence). The CDR3 loop spans 14 amino acids. The CDR3 spells CASSRDSYTDTQYF. CDR3 nucleotide sequence: TGTGCCAGCAGCCGGGACTCTTACACAGATACGCAGTATTTT.

This rearrangement joins TRBV28 to TRBJ2-6, with 8 bases matching TRBD1. V lost 6 bases, J lost 4 bases, and 5 bases stayed unmatched. Germline values: CDR1 MDHEN, CDR2 SYDVKM. The CDR3 length is 15 residues. The CDR3 reads CASRTGAAGANVLTF. The DNA for the CDR3 is TGTGCCAGCAGGACAGGGGCGGCCGGGGCCAACGTCCTGACTTTC.

The J gene is TRBJ2-3, the V gene TRBV9, with D perhaps matching TRBD2 (7 bases). CDR1 and CDR2 from the germline V gene are SGDLS and YYNGEE. CDR3 length equals 17 residues. The ends were cut back, 2 bases at V and 5 bases at J, with 21 bases in the middle. CDR3 in amino acids: CASSVAPRWEGGDTQYF. CDR3 nucleotide sequence: TGTGCCAGCAGCGTGGCCCCCCGGTGGGAGGGGGGAGATACGCAGTATTTT.

V and J are TRBV10-1 and TRBJ2-4; D call uncertain. The CDR3 sequence is 10 residues long. Germline V CDR1 and CDR2: WNHNN, SYGVQD (reference sequence). Trimming took off 8 bases at V and 13 bases at J, with 12 bases between the two ends. The CDR3 nucleotides read TGCGCCAGCTGCGCAGCGTCCCAGTACTTC. Residues: CASCAASQYF.

V usage is TRBV27 and J usage is TRBJ2-1; 16 nucleotides line up with TRBD2. Germline V gene lookup returns CDR1 MNHEY and CDR2 SMNVEV (reference sequence). CDR3 size: 18 residues. V was pared by 5 bases and J by 2 bases, with 6 bases of the junction left unmatched. In DNA form, the CDR3 reads TGTGCCAGCAGTAGGACCGGGACTAGCGGGAGGGCCTACAATGAGCAGTTCTTC. This codes for CASSRTGTSGRAYNEQFF.

This clone is judged medium-sized. V and J are TRBV4-3 and TRBJ1-1; the D is unclear. This CDR3 contains 15 residues. Germline V lookup: CDR1 LGHNA, CDR2 YSLEER. V was shortened by 0 bases and J by 7 bases, with 15 bases between the two germline ends. Here the CDR3 reads CASSQETGSAYEAFF. DNA for the CDR3: TGCGCCAGCAGCCAAGAAACGGGGTCGGCTTATGAAGCTTTCTTT.

J is TRBJ2-7 and V is TRBV25-1; perhaps TRBD2 as D (6 bases). The CDR3 is 11 residues long. Trimming stripped 2 bases from V and 7 bases from J, with 6 bases between. Germline CDR1 reads MGHDK; CDR2 reads SYGVNS. This chain's CDR3 is CASSEGREQYF. The DNA for the CDR3 is TGTGCCAGCAGTGAAGGGAGGGAGCAGTACTTC.

This rearrangement joins TRBV6-6 to TRBJ1-6; tentative D call: TRBD1 (5 bases). V was cut by 0 bases and J by 7 bases, with 10 bases left in between. The germline V gene has CDR1 MNHNY and CDR2 SVGAGI (reference sequence). The CDR3 has 15 amino acids. CDR3 sequence reads: CASSYSGRTNSPLHF. The CDR3 bases are TGTGCCAGCAGTTACTCAGGCAGGACAAATTCACCCCTCCACTTT.

On this clone: The conserved phenylalanine or tryptophan is not found at the CDR3 terminus, so this likely reflects a read error. The chain uses TRBV7-8 and TRBJ1-5; D is unresolved. Trimming left V 4 bases short and J 0 bases short, with 4 bases between. The CDR3 length is 13 residues. Germline CDR1 is SGHVS and CDR2 is FQNEAQ. Here the CDR3 reads CASSYLSNQPQHL. The CDR3 region has the DNA TGTGCCAGCAGCTACCTTAGCAATCAGCCCCAGCATCTT.

The chain employs TRBV5-8 and TRBJ2-2; TRBD1 agrees at 7 bases. Trimming removed 3 bases from V and 4 bases from J; junction bases left unmatched: 9. The CDR3 loop spans 16 amino acids. The germline V gene has CDR1 SGHTS and CDR2 YDEGEE. CDR3 loop: CASSSKTGLSTGELFF. CDR3 bases: TGTGCCAGCAGCTCGAAGACAGGGCTTAGCACCGGGGAGCTGTTTTTT.

The V call is TRBV7-8, the J call TRBJ2-7; maybe TRBD1 (6 bases). V was pared by 3 bases and J by 3 bases, with 9 bases between. The CDR3 runs 13 residues. The V gene's germline CDR1 is SGHVS and CDR2 FQNEAQ. The CDR3 DNA is TGTGCCAGCAGCTTCCAGGGGTTCTACGAGCAGTACTTC. Residues: CASSFQGFYEQYF.

This clone was detected once. The chain has TRBV5-4 and TRBJ1-2; tentative D call: TRBD1 (5 bases). CDR1 and CDR2 from the germline V gene are SGHNT and YYREEE (reference sequence). Deletions cut 4 bases from V and 7 bases from J, with 23 bases between. The CDR3 contains 16 residues. CDR3 sequence reads: CASSTDASGGSSGYTF. CDR3 bases: TGTGCCAGCAGCACAGACGCGTCGGGGGGTTCGAGTGGCTACACCTTC.

The rearrangement links TRBV19 to TRBJ2-7; TRBD2 might be the D (6 bases). V gave up 7 bases and J gave up 0 bases, with 13 bases separating them. Per the germline V gene, CDR1 is LNHDA and CDR2 is SQIVND (reference sequence). The CDR3 covers 14 residues. The chain's CDR3 is CASKPGLYSYEQYF. CDR3 nucleotide sequence: TGTGCCAGTAAACCGGGACTTTACTCCTACGAGCAGTACTTC.